These T cell receptor beta chains were read from a single sample in a study of shared clonotypes between healthy human individuals. Method: immunoSEQ multiplex PCR; TCRdb's copy keeps in-frame clones and lacks some. The sample lists some 1,100,000 clones, 75% to 85% occurring once. The sample was memory CD4+ T cells from PBMCs. The receptors come from a man between 18 and 29 years old in good health. Some clones in this sample may be carry-over from other donors' samples. Both conserved end residues are part of each CDR3. A D gene is named only where the DNA matches it firmly. Clone size is not always given. Where it is, it says once, few, many or a class for expanded clones.

j_gene | d_gene | len | v_gene | abundance | CDR3nt | CDR3aa
TRBJ2-7 | TRBD1 | 15 | TRBV5-1 | . | TGCGCCAGCCGCTTCGGACAGGGGGCCTCCTACGAGCAGTACTTC | CASRFGQGASYEQYF
TRBJ1-5 | . | 17 | TRBV10-1 | . | TGCGCCAGCAGTGAGCCTGCAGCCCTATGGCGCAATCAGCCCCAGCATTTT | CASSEPAALWRNQPQHF
TRBJ2-3 | TRBD2 | 17 | TRBV19 | many | TGTGCCAGTAGTATACGGGCTAGCGGGAGGGCGACAGATACGCAGTATTTT | CASSIRASGRATDTQYF
TRBJ2-2 | TRBD2 | 16 | TRBV19 | . | TGTGCCAGTAGTATCTTTCGGACTAGCGGAACCGGGGAGCTGTTTTTT | CASSIFRTSGTGELFF
TRBJ2-3 | TRBD2 | 15 | TRBV4-3 | . | TGCGCCAGCAGCCAAGACCTAGCGGTCACAGATACGCAGTATTTT | CASSQDLAVTDTQYF
TRBJ1-2 | . | 12 | TRBV2 | once | TGTGCCAGCAGCCAGGCGGGTTCAGGCTACACCTTC | CASSQAGSGYTF
TRBJ1-2 | . | 11 | TRBV27 | . | TGTGCCAGCTCCCCAGGCAAAGGCTACACCTTC | CASSPGKGYTF
TRBJ1-1 | . | 13 | TRBV7-8 | . | TGTGCCAGCAGCTTAGATGGGGAGACTGAAGCTTTCTTT | CASSLDGETEAFF
TRBJ1-5 | . | 17 | TRBV2 | . | TGTGCCAGCAGTGGATCAGGACAGACCTATAGCAATCAGCCCCAGCATTTT | CASSGSGQTYSNQPQHF
TRBJ2-2 | . | 14 | TRBV28 | . | TGTGCCAGCAGACCGGGCTCCCTTCCCGGGGAGCTGTTTTTT | CASRPGSLPGELFF
TRBJ2-5 | TRBD1 | 13 | TRBV7-2 | . | TGTGCCAGCAGTCCGGACAGGGTGGAGACCCAGTACTTC | CASSPDRVETQYF
TRBJ2-5 | . | 16 | TRBV14 | . | TGTGCCAGCAGCCAACCGCCGGGACGGATGAAGGAGACCCAGTACTTC | CASSQPPGRMKETQYF
TRBJ2-3 | . | 16 | TRBV5-1 | . | TGCGCCAGCAGCTTGAACGCCAGGGGAGGAACAGATACGCAGTATTTT | CASSLNARGGTDTQYF
TRBJ1-1 | . | 15 | TRBV12-5 | few | TGTGCTAGTGGTTTGGCGAAGGGATCGGGAACTGAAGCTTTCTTT | CASGLAKGSGTEAFF
TRBJ2-2 | . | 12 | TRBV21-1 | . | TGTGCCAGCAGCAGCCCGGCCGGGGAGCTGTTTTTT | CASSSPAGELFF
TRBJ1-1 | . | 13 | TRBV4-2 | . | TGTGCCAGCAGCCAACAACAGCCAGCGAAAGCTTTCTTT | CASSQQQPAKAFF
TRBJ1-2 | . | 13 | TRBV28 | . | TGTGCCAGCAGCCTCGACGGCCTCTTAGGCTACACCTTC | CASSLDGLLGYTF
TRBJ1-1 | . | 14 | TRBV10-3 | . | TGTGCCATCAGTGAGCATGGGGGGGAGACTGAAGCTTTCTTT | CAISEHGGETEAFF
TRBJ2-5 | . | 14 | TRBV14 | . | TGTGCCAGCAGCCTACTTGGGGGGCGAGAGACCCAGTACTTC | CASSLLGGRETQYF
TRBJ2-7 | . | 15 | TRBV29-1 | . | TGCAGCGCTGGGCCCGGAGGGGACGGGGCCTACGAGCAGTACTTC | CSAGPGGDGAYEQYF
TRBJ2-1 | . | 14 | TRBV5-8 | . | TGTGCCAGCAGCTTGGAGGGCACGCCCGGGGAGCAGTTCTTC | CASSLEGTPGEQFF
TRBJ2-1 | . | 16 | TRBV28 | . | TGTGCCAGCAGGGGGAGAGGTGGTGGCTCCTACAATGAGCAGTTCTTC | CASRGRGGGSYNEQFF
TRBJ1-5 | . | 14 | TRBV9 | . | TGTGCCAGCAGCGTAGGAGGGCGCAATCAGCCCCAGCATTTT | CASSVGGRNQPQHF
TRBJ1-5 | . | 13 | TRBV5-5 | . | TGTGCCAGCAGCTTGTGGGTTGATCAGCCCCAGCATTTT | CASSLWVDQPQHF
TRBJ1-2 | . | 8 | TRBV29-1 | . | TGCAGCGCCACGGGTTACACCTTC | CSATGYTF
TRBJ1-1 | . | 16 | TRBV6-6 | . | TGTGCCAGCAGTTACGAGTTAGGGCAGGGAAACACTGAAGCTTTCTTT | CASSYELGQGNTEAFF
TRBJ1-2 | . | 15 | TRBV11-2 | . | TGTGCCAGCAGCTTAGTGGCAGGGGTGAACTATGGCTACACCTTC | CASSLVAGVNYGYTF
TRBJ2-7 | TRBD2 | 13 | TRBV28 | once | TGTGCCACCGTGACTAGCGGAACCTACGAGCAGTACTTC | CATVTSGTYEQYF
TRBJ1-1 | TRBD1 | 11 | TRBV20-1 | . | TGCAGTGCGAAACAGGGGATTGAAGCTTTCTTT | CSAKQGIEAFF
TRBJ2-1 | TRBD1 | 13 | TRBV2 | . | TGTGCCAGCAGTCCTACAGGGGGCGTAAAGCAGTTCTTC | CASSPTGGVKQFF
TRBJ2-3 | TRBD2 | 15 | TRBV4-2 | . | TGTGCCAGTAGGGCTAGCGGGACCATCACAGATACGCAGTATTTT | CASRASGTITDTQYF
TRBJ1-2 | TRBD1 | 15 | TRBV19 | . | TGTGCCAGTACCCAAGGGGGCCCTGTGAACTATGGCTACACCTTC | CASTQGGPVNYGYTF
TRBJ2-1 | TRBD2 | 18 | TRBV27 | . | TGTGCCAGCAGTTTAACCCCCGGGACTAGCGGGAGAGTCAATGAGCAGTTCTTC | CASSLTPGTSGRVNEQFF
TRBJ2-7 | TRBD2 | 15 | TRBV4-1 | . | TGCGCCAGCAGCCTTGGGGGGGGGAGAGGCCGCGAGCAGTACTTC | CASSLGGGRGREQYF
TRBJ2-7 | . | 15 | TRBV5-4 | . | TGTGCCAGCAGCTCCGGTAGGGGGGGTTGGTACGAGCAGTACTTC | CASSSGRGGWYEQYF
TRBJ2-7 | TRBD1 | 16 | TRBV6-1 | . | TGTGCCAGCAGTGAAGTCCTTGGAAACAGGGGTTACGAGCAGTACTTC | CASSEVLGNRGYEQYF
TRBJ1-2 | . | 14 | TRBV6-5 | . | TGTGCCAGCAGTTACTCCCCGGACAGCTATGGCTACACCTTC | CASSYSPDSYGYTF
TRBJ2-7 | . | 15 | TRBV5-1 | . | TGCGCCAGCAGCCCTGCCGGGACATCTATCTACGAGCAGTACTTC | CASSPAGTSIYEQYF
TRBJ1-5 | . | 17 | TRBV28 | . | TGTGCCAGCAGTAAACGACAGGCTGGGGGGAGCAATCAGCCCCAGCATTTT | CASSKRQAGGSNQPQHF
TRBJ2-3 | . | 13 | TRBV18 | . | TGTGCCAGCTCACCTGGCCCCACAGATACGCAGTATTTT | CASSPGPTDTQYF
TRBJ1-5 | . | 14 | TRBV18 | . | TGTGCCAGCTCACCGGGCGGAAGCAATCAGCCCCAGCATTTT | CASSPGGSNQPQHF
TRBJ1-1 | TRBD1 | 15 | TRBV5-1 | . | TGCGCCAGCAGCTCGGGACAGGGAAAGAACACTGAAGCTTTCTTT | CASSSGQGKNTEAFF
TRBJ2-3 | . | 15 | TRBV5-1 | . | TGCGCCAGCAGACCGGAACAGGCAGGAGCAGATACGCAGTATTTT | CASRPEQAGADTQYF
TRBJ2-1 | . | 14 | TRBV13 | . | TGTGCCAGCAGCTCCAAGGGCAGGGGCACTGAGCAGTTCTTC | CASSSKGRGTEQFF
TRBJ2-7 | . | 14 | TRBV5-4 | few | TGTGCCAGCAGCTTGTCCAGGGGCCCCTACGAGCAGTACTTC | CASSLSRGPYEQYF
TRBJ1-1 | . | 16 | TRBV28 | . | TGTGCCAGCAGCCGTCCCCAACAGTGGGGGACCACTGAAGCTTTCTTT | CASSRPQQWGTTEAFF
TRBJ2-5 | TRBD2 | 15 | TRBV7-9 | . | TGTGCCAGCAGCGCTGGACTAGCGGGATTGGAGACCCAGTACTTC | CASSAGLAGLETQYF
TRBJ2-1 | . | 15 | TRBV5-1 | . | TGCGCCAGCAGCTTGGTACTAGGACCTTACAATGAGCAGTTCTTC | CASSLVLGPYNEQFF
TRBJ2-1 | . | 13 | TRBV6-1 | . | TGTGCCAGCTTAGCTGGAGATTACAATGAGCAGTTCTTC | CASLAGDYNEQFF